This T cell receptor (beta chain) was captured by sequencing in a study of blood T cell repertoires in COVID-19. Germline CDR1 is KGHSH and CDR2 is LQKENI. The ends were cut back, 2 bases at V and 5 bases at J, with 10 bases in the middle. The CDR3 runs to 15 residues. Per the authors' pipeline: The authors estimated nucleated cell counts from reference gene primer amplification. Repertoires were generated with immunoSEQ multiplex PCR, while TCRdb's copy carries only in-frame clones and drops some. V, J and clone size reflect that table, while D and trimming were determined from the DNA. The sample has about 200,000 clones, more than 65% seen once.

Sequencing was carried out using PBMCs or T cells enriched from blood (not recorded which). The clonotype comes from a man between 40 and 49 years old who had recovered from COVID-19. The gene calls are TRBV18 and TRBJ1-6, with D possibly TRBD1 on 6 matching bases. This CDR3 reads CASSPNPGDNSPLHF. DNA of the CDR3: TGTGCCAGCTCACCAAACCCAGGGGATAATTCACCCCTCCACTTT. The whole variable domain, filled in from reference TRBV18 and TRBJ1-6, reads NAGVMQNPRHLVRRRGQEARLRCSPMKGHSHVYWYRQLPEEGLKFMVYLQKENIIDESGMPKERFSAEFPKEGPSILRIQQVVRGDSAAYFCASSPNPGDNSPLHFGNGTRLTVT.